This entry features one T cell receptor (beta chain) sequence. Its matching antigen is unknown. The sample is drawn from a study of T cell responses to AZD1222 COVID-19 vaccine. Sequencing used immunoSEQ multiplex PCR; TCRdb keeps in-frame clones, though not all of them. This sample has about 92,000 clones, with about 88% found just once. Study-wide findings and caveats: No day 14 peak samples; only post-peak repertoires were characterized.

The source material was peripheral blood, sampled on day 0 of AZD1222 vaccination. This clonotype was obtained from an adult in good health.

CDR3 amino acids: CAWKNWDRDNSPLHF. The CDR3 bases are TGTGCCTGGAAAAATTGGGACAGGGATAATTCACCCCTCCACTTT. V is TRBV30 and J is TRBJ1-6; TRBD1 agrees at 9 bases. Trimming at V came to 4 bases and at J to 5 bases, leaving 6 bases not matched to a gene. Germline-derived CDR1 and CDR2 are GTSNPN and SVGIG (reference sequence). This CDR3 region has 15 residues.